This note documents a single T cell receptor beta chain sequence. Per the germline V gene, CDR1 is SGHNT and CDR2 is YYREEE (reference sequence). The V end lost 2 bases, the J end lost 4 bases, and 19 bases lay between the germline ends. The length of the CDR3 is 17 residues. These data come from a study of T cells after yellow fever vaccination. In TCRdb, the 5' RACE reads were re-called with MiXCR into one record per CDR3 protein. Among a few hundred thousand distinct CDR3 sequences listed, about 4.5% were seen once. This rearrangement joins TRBV5-4 to TRBJ2-1; possibly TRBD2 for D (6 bases). The sequence was obtained from a man between 18 and 29 years old who received the YFV17D yellow fever vaccine. Specimen: PBMCs, collected 15 days after the yellow fever booster vaccination. CDR3 bases: TGTGCCAGCAGCTTTGGCGGAGGCGGGGCCACATACAATGAGCAGTTCTTC. It encodes CASSFGGGGATYNEQFF.